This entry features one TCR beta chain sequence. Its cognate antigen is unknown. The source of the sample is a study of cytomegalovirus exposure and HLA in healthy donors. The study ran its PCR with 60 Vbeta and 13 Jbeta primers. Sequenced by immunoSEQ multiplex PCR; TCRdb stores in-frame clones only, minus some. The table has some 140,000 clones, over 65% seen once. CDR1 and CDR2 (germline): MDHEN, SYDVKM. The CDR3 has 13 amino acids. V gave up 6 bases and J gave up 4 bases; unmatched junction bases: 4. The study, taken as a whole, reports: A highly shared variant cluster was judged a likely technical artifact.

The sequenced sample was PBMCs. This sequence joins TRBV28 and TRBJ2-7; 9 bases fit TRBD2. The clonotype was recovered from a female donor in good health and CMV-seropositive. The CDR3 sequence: CASRRTSEYEQYF. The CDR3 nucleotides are TGTGCCAGCAGAAGGACTAGCGAATACGAGCAGTACTTC.